This T cell receptor (beta chain) emerged from a study of T cells after yellow fever vaccination. Study-level points and caveats: Subsequent to the booster, the majority of primary-vaccination clones reappeared (96% CD4, 88% CD8). The appearance of a small share of clonotypes in both CD4 and CD8 compartments was observed.

TCRdb reprocessed the 5' RACE reads via MiXCR and lists one record per CDR3 protein. Of roughly 96,000 distinct CDR3 sequences in the sample, around 9.8% were seen once. V was clipped by 10 bases and J by 8 bases; unmatched bases: 6. Germline V gene data show CDR1 as MNHEY and CDR2 as SVGAGI. This CDR3 contains 12 residues. Specimen: CD8+ T cells not binding an NS4B(214-222) dextramer, sorted from PBMCs, collected roughly 14 days after the first yellow fever vaccination. This sequence joins TRBV6-5 and TRBJ2-1; 9 nucleotides agree with TRBD2. This clonotype was obtained from a man younger than 35 who received the YFV17D yellow fever vaccine. CDR3 in DNA: TGTGCCACCCTGCGGGGGGGCGATGAGCAGTTCTTC. This gives the protein CATLRGGDEQFF.